This T cell receptor beta chain was profiled in a study of control samples from healthy donors and cancer patients. CDR1 is SGHAT, CDR2 FQNNGV, per germline. The CDR3 spans 12 residues. V was trimmed by 2 bases and J by 7 bases, leaving 5 bases between them. Libraries were prepared by immunoSEQ multiplex PCR; TCRdb keeps only in-frame clonotypes and omits some of them. This repertoire shows fewer than 200,000 clones, 85% to 90% found once; its top ten account for 4.9%. The receptor's source is a woman in her thirties in good health. The sample was blood. The gene calls are TRBV11-2 and TRBJ2-2; D remains ambiguous. CDR3 in amino acids: CASSLSSGELFF. As DNA, the CDR3 is TGTGCCAGCAGCTTAAGTAGCGGGGAGCTGTTTTTT.